These 21 T cell receptor beta chains share one sample of origin, sequenced in a study of cytomegalovirus exposure and HLA in healthy donors. 60 Vbeta and 13 Jbeta primers were used in PCR. TCRdb's copy holds only in-frame clones and misses some; the assay was immunoSEQ multiplex PCR. This table has under 200,000 clones, 68% appearing once. Material: PBMCs. These receptors were obtained from a woman aged 40 to 49 in good health and CMV-seropositive.

This clone was observed a few times. The V call is TRBV10-3, the J call TRBJ1-1, with a possible D match to TRBD1 (5 bases). The CDR3 extends over 15 amino acids. Trimming took 0 bases from V and 4 from J, leaving 12 bases between them. Germline CDR1 and CDR2: ENHRY and SYGVKD. This chain's CDR3 is CAISESRQSVTEAFF. CDR3 nucleotide sequence: TGTGCCATCAGTGAGTCAAGACAGTCCGTCACTGAAGCTTTCTTT.

The V gene is TRBV28, the J gene TRBJ2-1; 9 nucleotides line up with TRBD2. This CDR3 comprises 15 residues. Trimming took 7 bases from V and 5 from J; bases not matched to a gene: 9. Germline V gene lookup returns CDR1 MDHEN and CDR2 SYDVKM. The CDR3 coding sequence is TGTGCCAGCAAATCGGCTAGCGGGAATAACAATGAGCAGTTCTTC. It codes for CASKSASGNNNEQFF.

The chain is built from TRBV19 and TRBJ2-7; 8 nucleotides line up with TRBD2. Germline values: CDR1 LNHDA, CDR2 SQIVND (reference sequence). Trimming at V came to 1 base and at J to 2 bases, leaving 4 bases not matched to a gene. This CDR3 region has 15 residues. The CDR3 DNA is TGTGCCAGTAGTATAGCGGGGGGGCCCCCCTACGAGCAGTACTTC. This sequence encodes CASSIAGGPPYEQYF.

This clone was seen more than once but under ten times. The rearrangement links TRBV5-8 to TRBJ2-1; 12 nucleotides line up with TRBD2. V shed 3 bases, J shed 6 bases, and the junction held 4 bases outside the gene matches. The CDR3 totals 15 residues. Per the germline V gene, CDR1 is SGHTS and CDR2 is YDEGEE. CDR3 protein: CASSSTSGGSNEQFF. CDR3 bases: TGTGCCAGCAGCTCGACTAGCGGGGGTTCCAATGAGCAGTTCTTC.

The chain joins TRBV7-2 to TRBJ2-1; D not certain. CDR1 is SGHTA and CDR2 is FQGNSA in the germline V gene. This CDR3 comprises 13 residues. V was shortened by 5 bases and J by 7 bases, with 12 bases between the two germline ends. CDR3 nucleotides: TGTGCCAGCAGCGCGTGGGCTGGTAATGAGCAGTTCTTC. It encodes CASSAWAGNEQFF.

This chain joins TRBV28 and TRBJ1-2, with 8 bases matching TRBD1. The germline V gene has CDR1 MDHEN and CDR2 SYDVKM. V shed 3 bases, J shed 4 bases, and the junction held 4 bases outside the gene matches. The CDR3 has 14 amino acids. The CDR3 reads CASSFLQGAYGYTF. DNA of the CDR3: TGTGCCAGCAGTTTTCTGCAGGGGGCCTATGGCTACACCTTC.

This rearrangement joins TRBV5-4 to TRBJ1-1; TRBD1 matches 8 bases. Per the germline V gene, CDR1 is SGHNT and CDR2 is YYREEE (reference sequence). The junction had 8 bases not matched to a gene; V was cut back by 2 bases and J by 5 bases. The CDR3 consists of 15 residues. CDR3 sequence: CASSFQGAPGTEAFF. CDR3 sequence (DNA): TGTGCCAGCAGCTTTCAGGGGGCGCCGGGAACTGAAGCTTTCTTT. The full variable domain, its missing parts supplied by reference TRBV5-4 and TRBJ1-1, is ETGVTQSPTHLIKTRGQQVTLRCSSQSGHNTVSWYQQALGQGPQFIFQYYREEENGRGNFPPRFSGLQFPNYSSELNVNALELDDSALYLCASSFQGAPGTEAFFGQGTRLTVV.

This clone was picked up a small number of times. The chain is built from TRBV7-9 and TRBJ1-4, with D uncertain. The CDR3 runs 15 residues. The germline CDR1 and CDR2 sequences are SEHNR and FQNEAQ (reference sequence). V lost 5 bases, J lost 3 bases, and 13 bases lay in between. The CDR3 DNA reads TGTGCCAGCAGCGCGATCCGCTTGGCTAATGAAAAACTGTTTTTT. Translating it yields CASSAIRLANEKLFF.

The chain carries TRBV7-2 and TRBJ1-5; D not resolved. Germline V gene lookup returns CDR1 SGHTA and CDR2 FQGNSA. The V and J ends lost 2 bases and 1 base respectively, with 12 bases between them. The CDR3 loop spans 16 amino acids. The DNA of the CDR3 is TGTGCCAGCAGCTTATCGGGGAGGAGGAGCAATCAGCCCCAGCATTTT. It is translated as CASSLSGRRSNQPQHF.

The chain couples TRBV25-1 to TRBJ2-3, with D uncertain. CDR3 length: 14 residues. V dropped 3 bases and J dropped 1 base, with 8 bases sitting between them. Germline V gene sequence: CDR1 MGHDK, CDR2 SYGVNS. The CDR3, as DNA: TGTGCCAGCAGTGATCCGGTCGGCACAGATACGCAGTATTTT. Protein product: CASSDPVGTDTQYF.

As to this clone: Germline is not matched at one junction end, which may reflect a read error. The chain uses TRBV7-9 and TRBJ1-2; 9 bases agree with TRBD1. CDR3 length: 14 amino acids. Germline assignment: CDR1 SEHNR and CDR2 FQNEAQ (reference sequence). CDR3 amino acids: CSSSRQGVYYGYTF. The CDR3, as DNA: TGTTCCAGCAGCCGACAGGGGGTTTACTATGGCTACACCTTC.

This chain links TRBV7-9 with TRBJ1-1, with a possible D match to TRBD1 (6 bases). Germline V gives CDR1 SEHNR, CDR2 FQNEAQ (reference sequence). The CDR3 length is 12 residues. Trimming pared 5 bases from V and 8 bases from J, leaving 12 bases between. The CDR3 reads CASSPRTVEAFF. CDR3 nucleotide sequence: TGTGCCAGCAGCCCGAGGACAGTAGAAGCTTTCTTT.

The chain recombines TRBV29-1 with TRBJ2-7, with D perhaps TRBD1 (6 bases). V was clipped by 7 bases and J by 2 bases, with 18 bases between them. Germline values: CDR1 SQVTM, CDR2 ANQGSEA. This CDR3 region has 14 residues. The CDR3 is CSAKENDRPYEQYF. The CDR3 bases are TGCAGCGCCAAAGAAAATGACAGGCCCTACGAGCAGTACTTC.

The rearrangement links TRBV19 to TRBJ2-7, with a weak D call TRBD1 (6 bases). Trimming pared 1 base from V and 2 bases from J, leaving 9 bases between. CDR1 and CDR2 (germline): LNHDA, SQIVND (reference sequence). The CDR3 spans 14 residues. The DNA for the CDR3 is TGTGCCAGTAGTATAGCGCAGGGGCCCTACGAGCAGTACTTC. Its translation: CASSIAQGPYEQYF. Variable domain in full (rest from reference TRBV19 and TRBJ2-7): DGGITQSPKYLFRKEGQNVTLSCEQNLNHDAMYWYRQDPGQGLRLIYYSQIVNDFQKGDIAEGYSVSREKKESFPLTVTSAQKNPTAFYLCASSIAQGPYEQYFGPGTRLTVT.

A note on this clone: A junction boundary mismatches the germline segment, possibly from a read error. The chain joins TRBV28 to TRBJ1-5; 7 bases map to TRBD1. From germline, CDR1 is MDHEN and CDR2 SYDVKM. The CDR3 totals 12 residues. The CDR3 DNA follows: TGTGCCAGCAGTCTTGAGGGGGCTCGGACCAATTTT. It is translated as CASSLEGARTNF.

Concerning this clone: The junction does not match germline at one end; this may be a read error. The gene calls are TRBV7-9 and TRBJ2-3, with TRBD1 matching 7 bases. CDR3 length: 16 amino acids. Germline V gene lookup returns CDR1 SEHNR and CDR2 FQNEAQ (reference sequence). The CDR3 loop is CSSSPRQGSSTDTQYF. In DNA, the CDR3 is TGTTCCAGCAGCCCCAGACAGGGTTCGAGCACAGATACGCAGTATTTT. The variable domain in full, completed from reference TRBV7-9 and TRBJ2-3, reads DTGVSQNPRHKITKRGQNVTFRCDPISEHNRLYWYRQTLGQGPEFLTYFQNEAQLEKSRLLSDRFSAERPKGSFSTLEIQRTEQGDSAMYLCSSSPRQGSSTDTQYFGPGTRLTVL.

The chain has TRBV7-8 and TRBJ1-1; possible D gene TRBD1, 6 bases. Trimming shortened V by 5 bases and J by 5 bases, and 9 bases separated the two germline ends. CDR1 is SGHVS, CDR2 FQNEAQ, per germline. The CDR3 runs 12 residues. The CDR3 here is CASSRGGTEAFF. The CDR3 DNA reads TGTGCCAGCAGCAGAGGGGGAACTGAAGCTTTCTTT.

The chain couples TRBV27 to TRBJ2-7, with a tentative D call TRBD2 (6 bases). V lost 2 bases and J 2 bases, leaving 16 bases between the germline ends. The CDR3 sequence is 16 residues long. Per germline, CDR1 MNHEY and CDR2 SMNVEV (reference sequence). The CDR3 nucleotides read TGTGCCAGCAGTTTAATACCATTCGGGAGTACCTACGAGCAGTACTTC. It codes for CASSLIPFGSTYEQYF.

This clone came up a few times. V is TRBV5-4 and J is TRBJ2-1, with D hard to call. The CDR3 is 13 residues long. V gave up 5 bases and J gave up 0 bases, with 6 bases separating them. The germline V gene has CDR1 SGHNT and CDR2 YYREEE (reference sequence). CDR3 loop: CASSRSSYNEQFF. The DNA for the CDR3 is TGTGCCAGCAGTCGGAGCTCCTACAATGAGCAGTTCTTC.

This rearrangement joins TRBV25-1 to TRBJ1-2, with D possibly matching TRBD1 (6 bases). CDR1 is MGHDK and CDR2 is SYGVNS in the germline V gene. The CDR3 has 15 residues. The germline V and J ends were trimmed by 1 base and 2 bases, with 11 bases remaining between them. DNA of the CDR3: TGTGCCAGCAGTGAATTGGGAGGGGGGAACTATGGCTACACCTTC. The encoded protein is CASSELGGGNYGYTF.

The V gene is TRBV4-1, the J gene TRBJ2-5; TRBD1 agrees at 10 bases. The trim removed 4 bases at V and 0 bases at J, leaving 2 bases unmatched. The CDR3 extends over 15 amino acids. CDR1 is MGHRA, CDR2 YSYEKL, per germline. CDR3 bases: TGCGCCAGCAGCCTTGGGACAGGGGACCAAGAGACCCAGTACTTC. This translates into CASSLGTGDQETQYF.